This entry features one T cell receptor beta chain sequence. What it binds is unknown. It was at deep level that the assay was run. Profiling relied on immunoSEQ multiplex PCR, and the TCRdb table lists in-frame clones only, not all of them. The table lists approximately 1.4 million clones, 95% to 99% of them singletons. The sample belongs to a study of shared clonotypes between healthy human individuals. Whole-study results and caveats: Sorted-subset sequencing, rarefaction showed, was incomplete despite large depth.

J gave up 5 bases and V 5 bases, and 7 bases lay outside the gene matches. This CDR3 contains 15 residues. CDR1 is LNHDA and CDR2 is SQIVND in the germline V gene (reference sequence). Specimen: naive CD4+ T cells sorted from blood. Subset defined: CD45RA+ positively selected. The rearrangement uses TRBV19 and TRBJ2-1, with 9 bases aligning to TRBD2. This receptor was taken from a young man in good health. CDR3 DNA: TGTGCCAGTAGTTCTCCAGCGGGAGGAGACAATGAGCAGTTCTTC. This sequence encodes CASSSPAGGDNEQFF.